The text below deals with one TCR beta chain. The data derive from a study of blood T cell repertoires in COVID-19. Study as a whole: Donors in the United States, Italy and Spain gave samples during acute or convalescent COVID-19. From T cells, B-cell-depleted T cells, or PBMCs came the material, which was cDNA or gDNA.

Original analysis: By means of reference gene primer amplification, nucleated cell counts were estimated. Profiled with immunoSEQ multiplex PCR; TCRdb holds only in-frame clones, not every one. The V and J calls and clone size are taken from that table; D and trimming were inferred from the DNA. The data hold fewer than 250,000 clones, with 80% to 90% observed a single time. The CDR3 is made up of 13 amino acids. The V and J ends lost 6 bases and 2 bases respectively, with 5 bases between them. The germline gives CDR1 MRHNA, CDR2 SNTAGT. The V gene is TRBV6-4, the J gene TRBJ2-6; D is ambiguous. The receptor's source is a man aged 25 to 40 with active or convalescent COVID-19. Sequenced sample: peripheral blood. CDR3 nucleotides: TGTGCCAGCAGAGCTCCTGGGGCCAACGTCCTGACTTTC. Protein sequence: CASRAPGANVLTF.